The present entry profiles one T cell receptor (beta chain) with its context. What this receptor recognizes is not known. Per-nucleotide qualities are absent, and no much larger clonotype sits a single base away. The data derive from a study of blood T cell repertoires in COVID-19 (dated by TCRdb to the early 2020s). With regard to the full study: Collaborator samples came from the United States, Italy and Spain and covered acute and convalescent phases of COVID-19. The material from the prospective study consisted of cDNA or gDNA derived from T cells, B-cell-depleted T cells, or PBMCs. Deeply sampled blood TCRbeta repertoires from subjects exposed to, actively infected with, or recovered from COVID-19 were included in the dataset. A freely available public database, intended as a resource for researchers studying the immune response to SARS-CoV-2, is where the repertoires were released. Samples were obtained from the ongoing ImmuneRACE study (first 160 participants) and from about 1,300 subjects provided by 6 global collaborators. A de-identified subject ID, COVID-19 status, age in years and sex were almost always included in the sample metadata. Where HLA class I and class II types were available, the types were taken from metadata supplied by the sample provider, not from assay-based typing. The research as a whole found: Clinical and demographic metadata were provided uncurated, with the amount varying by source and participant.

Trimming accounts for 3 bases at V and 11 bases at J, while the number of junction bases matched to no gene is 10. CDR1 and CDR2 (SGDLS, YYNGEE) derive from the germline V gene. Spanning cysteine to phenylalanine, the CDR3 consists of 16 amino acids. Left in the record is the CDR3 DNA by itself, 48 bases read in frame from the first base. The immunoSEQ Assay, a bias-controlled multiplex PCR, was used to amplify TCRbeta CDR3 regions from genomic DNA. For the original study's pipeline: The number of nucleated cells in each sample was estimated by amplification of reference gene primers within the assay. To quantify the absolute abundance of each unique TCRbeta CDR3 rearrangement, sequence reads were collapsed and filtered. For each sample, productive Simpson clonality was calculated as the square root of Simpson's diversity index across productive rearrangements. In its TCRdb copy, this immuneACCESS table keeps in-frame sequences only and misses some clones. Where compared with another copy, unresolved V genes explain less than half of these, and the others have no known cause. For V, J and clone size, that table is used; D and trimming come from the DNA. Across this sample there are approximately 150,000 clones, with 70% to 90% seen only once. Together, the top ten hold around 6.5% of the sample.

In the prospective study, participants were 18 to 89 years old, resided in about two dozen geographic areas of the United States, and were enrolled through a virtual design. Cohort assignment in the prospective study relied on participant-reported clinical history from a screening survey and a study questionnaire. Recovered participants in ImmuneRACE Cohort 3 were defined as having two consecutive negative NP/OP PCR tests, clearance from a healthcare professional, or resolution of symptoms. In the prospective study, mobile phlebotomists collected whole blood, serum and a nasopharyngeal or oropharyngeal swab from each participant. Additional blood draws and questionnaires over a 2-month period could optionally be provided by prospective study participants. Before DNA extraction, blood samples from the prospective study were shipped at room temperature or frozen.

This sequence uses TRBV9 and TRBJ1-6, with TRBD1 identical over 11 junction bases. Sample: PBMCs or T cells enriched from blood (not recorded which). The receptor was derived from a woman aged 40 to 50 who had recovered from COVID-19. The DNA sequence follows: TGTGCCAGCAGCGGCCCCGGGACAGGGGGATTTCCACCCCTCCACTTT. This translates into CASSGPGTGGFPPLHF.